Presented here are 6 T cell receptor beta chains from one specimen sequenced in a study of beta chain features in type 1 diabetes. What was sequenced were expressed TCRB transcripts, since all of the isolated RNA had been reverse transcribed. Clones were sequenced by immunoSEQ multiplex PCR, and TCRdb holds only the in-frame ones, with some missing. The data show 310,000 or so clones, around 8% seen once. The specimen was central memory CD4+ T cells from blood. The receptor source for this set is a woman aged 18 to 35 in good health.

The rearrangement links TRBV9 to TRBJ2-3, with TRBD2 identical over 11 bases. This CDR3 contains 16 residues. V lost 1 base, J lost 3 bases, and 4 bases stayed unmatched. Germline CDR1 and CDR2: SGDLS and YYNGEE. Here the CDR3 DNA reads TGTGCCAGCAGCGTACGGCTAGCGGGGGGAACAGATACGCAGTATTTT. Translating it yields CASSVRLAGGTDTQYF.

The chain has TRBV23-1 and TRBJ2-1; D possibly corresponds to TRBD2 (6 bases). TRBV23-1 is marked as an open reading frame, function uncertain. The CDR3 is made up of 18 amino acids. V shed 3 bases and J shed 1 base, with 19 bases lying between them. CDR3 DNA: TGCGCCAGCAGTCAGTTACCCGGAAGGCTAGCGTCCTACAATGAGCAGTTCTTC. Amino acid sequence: CASSQLPGRLASYNEQFF.

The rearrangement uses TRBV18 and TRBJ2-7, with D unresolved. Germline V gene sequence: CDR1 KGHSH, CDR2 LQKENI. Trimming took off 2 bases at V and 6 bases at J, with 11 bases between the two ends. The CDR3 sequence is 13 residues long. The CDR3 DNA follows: TGTGCCAGCTCACCAACGCGCGACGGCGAGCAGTACTTC. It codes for CASSPTRDGEQYF.

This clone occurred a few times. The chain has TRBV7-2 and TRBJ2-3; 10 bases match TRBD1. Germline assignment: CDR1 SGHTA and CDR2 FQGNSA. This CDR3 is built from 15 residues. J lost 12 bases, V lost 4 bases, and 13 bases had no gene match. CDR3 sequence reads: CASSSDRDRGFSQYF. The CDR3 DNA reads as TGTGCCAGCAGCTCCGACCGGGACAGGGGATTCTCCCAGTATTTT.

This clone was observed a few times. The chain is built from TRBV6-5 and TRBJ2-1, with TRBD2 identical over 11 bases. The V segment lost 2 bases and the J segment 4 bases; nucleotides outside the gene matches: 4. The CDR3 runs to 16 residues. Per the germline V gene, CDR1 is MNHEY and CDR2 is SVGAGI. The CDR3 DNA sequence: TGTGCCAGCAGTTACCCGACTAGCGGGAAGTACAATGAGCAGTTCTTC. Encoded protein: CASSYPTSGKYNEQFF.

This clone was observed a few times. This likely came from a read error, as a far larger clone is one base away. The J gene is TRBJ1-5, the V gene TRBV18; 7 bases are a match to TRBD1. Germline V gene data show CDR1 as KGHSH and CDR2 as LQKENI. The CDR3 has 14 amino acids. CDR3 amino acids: CPSSSGGTTRPQHF. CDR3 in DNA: TGTCCCAGCTCCTCAGGGGGTACAACTCGGCCCCAGCATTTT.